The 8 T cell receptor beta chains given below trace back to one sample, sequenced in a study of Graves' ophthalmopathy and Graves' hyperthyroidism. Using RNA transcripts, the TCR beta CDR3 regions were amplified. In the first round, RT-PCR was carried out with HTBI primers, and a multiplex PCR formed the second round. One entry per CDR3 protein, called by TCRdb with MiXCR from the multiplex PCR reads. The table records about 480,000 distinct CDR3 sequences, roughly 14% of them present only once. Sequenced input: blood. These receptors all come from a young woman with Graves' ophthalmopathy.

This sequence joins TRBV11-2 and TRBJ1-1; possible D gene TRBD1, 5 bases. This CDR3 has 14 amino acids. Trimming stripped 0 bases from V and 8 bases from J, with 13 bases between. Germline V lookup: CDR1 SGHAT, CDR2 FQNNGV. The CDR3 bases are TGTGCCAGCAGCTTAGATAGGCATTGGACAGAAGCTTTCTTT. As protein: CASSLDRHWTEAFF.

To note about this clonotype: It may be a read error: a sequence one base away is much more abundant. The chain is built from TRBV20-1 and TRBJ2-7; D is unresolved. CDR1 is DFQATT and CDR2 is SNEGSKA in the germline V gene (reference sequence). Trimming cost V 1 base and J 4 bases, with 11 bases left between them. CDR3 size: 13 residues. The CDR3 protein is CSARASLTYEQYV. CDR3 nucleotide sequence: TGCAGTGCTAGAGCGTCATTAACTTACGAGCAGTACGTC.

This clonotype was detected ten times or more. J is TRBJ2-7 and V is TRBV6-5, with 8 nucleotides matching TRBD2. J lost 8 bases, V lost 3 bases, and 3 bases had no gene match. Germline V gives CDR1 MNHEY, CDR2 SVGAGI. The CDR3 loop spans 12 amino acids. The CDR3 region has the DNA TGTGCCAGCAGTTATCAGCGGGAGAAGCAGTACTTC. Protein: CASSYQREKQYF.

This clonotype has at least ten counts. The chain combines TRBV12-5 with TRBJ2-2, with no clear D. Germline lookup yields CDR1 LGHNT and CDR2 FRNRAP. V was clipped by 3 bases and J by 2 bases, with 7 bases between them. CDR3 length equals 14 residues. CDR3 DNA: TGTGCTAGTGGTTTATCGGTAAACACCGGGGAGCTGTTTTTT. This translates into CASGLSVNTGELFF.

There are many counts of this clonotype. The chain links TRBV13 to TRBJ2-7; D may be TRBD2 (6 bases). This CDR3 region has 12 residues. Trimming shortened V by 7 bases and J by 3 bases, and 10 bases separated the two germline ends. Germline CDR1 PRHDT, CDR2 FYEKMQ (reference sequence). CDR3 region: CASTLEGYEQYF. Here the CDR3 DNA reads TGTGCCAGCACTTTGGAGGGCTACGAGCAGTACTTC.

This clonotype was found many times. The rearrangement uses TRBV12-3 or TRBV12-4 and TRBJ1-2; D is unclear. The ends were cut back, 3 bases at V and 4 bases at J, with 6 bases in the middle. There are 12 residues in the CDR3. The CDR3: CASSFRRYGYTF. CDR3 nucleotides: TGTGCCAGCAGTTTTAGACGCTATGGCTACACCTTC.

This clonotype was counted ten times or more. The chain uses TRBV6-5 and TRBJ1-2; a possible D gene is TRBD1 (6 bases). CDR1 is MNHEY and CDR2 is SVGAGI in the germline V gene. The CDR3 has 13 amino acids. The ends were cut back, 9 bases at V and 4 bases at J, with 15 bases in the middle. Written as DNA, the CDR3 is TGTGCCAGTCCGGGACAAAGGGGCTATGGCTACACCTTC. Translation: CASPGQRGYGYTF.

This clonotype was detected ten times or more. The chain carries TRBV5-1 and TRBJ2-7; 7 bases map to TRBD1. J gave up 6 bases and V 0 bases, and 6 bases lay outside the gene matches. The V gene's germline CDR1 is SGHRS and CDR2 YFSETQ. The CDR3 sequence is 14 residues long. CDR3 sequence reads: CASSLANRGAEQYF. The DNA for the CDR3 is TGCGCCAGCAGCTTGGCGAACAGGGGAGCCGAGCAGTACTTC.